The text below deals with one T cell receptor beta chain. The multiple sclerosis control group comprised treatment-naive patients with stable or active relapsing-remitting disease. TEMRA cells were enriched by FACS, and CD4+ and CD8+ T cells were negatively isolated. These data belong to a study of CD8 T cells in Susac syndrome. Reverse transcription of about 0.45 to 1 ug RNA was performed with random hexamers. Amplification of TCR beta CDR3 spanned 54 Vbeta and 13 Jbeta via immunoSEQ multiplex PCR. TCRdb ran MiXCR on the immunoSEQ multiplex PCR reads and lists one entry per CDR3 protein. The table has roughly 120,000 distinct CDR3 sequences, roughly 93% seen once. This CDR3 has 13 amino acids. V lost 5 bases to trimming and J lost 10 bases; unmatched junction nucleotides: 7. Germline V CDR1 and CDR2: SGHDN, FVKESK.

The V and J genes are TRBV14 and TRBJ2-3, with 9 nucleotides matching TRBD1. The sample comprised CD8+ T cells from PBMCs. The TCR originated in a human donor with multiple sclerosis. The CDR3 nucleotides read TGTGCCAGCAGCACGGTTACAGGGGGCGCGCAGTATTTT. Protein: CASSTVTGGAQYF.